These T cell receptor beta chains were read from a single sample in a study of blood T cell repertoires in COVID-19. Clones were sequenced by immunoSEQ multiplex PCR, and TCRdb holds only the in-frame ones, with some missing. Among a few hundred thousand clones, roughly 89% were seen once, and the ten largest hold 10%. The sequenced sample was PBMCs or T cells enriched from blood (not recorded which). The origin of the receptors is a man aged 18 to 35 with acute COVID-19. CDR3s include the opening cysteine and the closing phenylalanine or tryptophan. D genes are given only for firm matches. Part of the rows lack a size; the others show once, few, many or a class for expanded clones.

size	V	J	D	CDR3	DNA
few	TRBV11-2	TRBJ1-2	TRBD1	CASSAGQGSYGYTF	TGTGCCAGCAGCGCCGGACAGGGTAGTTATGGCTACACCTTC
-	TRBV4-1	TRBJ1-1	-	CASSQVAAEAFF	TGCGCCAGCAGCCAAGTGGCTGCTGAAGCTTTCTTT
-	TRBV7-8	TRBJ1-5	-	CASSLGPYGGGGQPQHF	TGTGCCAGCAGCTTAGGGCCGTATGGAGGCGGCGGTCAGCCCCAGCATTTT
-	TRBV19	TRBJ2-1	-	CASSTARNNEQFF	TGTGCCAGTAGTACCGCTAGGAACAATGAGCAGTTCTTC
-	TRBV28	TRBJ1-6	TRBD1	CASGRTGNNSPLHF	TGTGCCAGCGGCCGGACAGGGAATAATTCACCCCTCCACTTT
-	TRBV6-5	TRBJ2-1	-	CASRALAETNEQFF	TGTGCCAGCAGGGCCTTAGCGGAGACGAATGAGCAGTTCTTC
once	TRBV27	TRBJ2-5	TRBD2	CASSLIAGGPQETQYF	TGTGCCAGCAGTTTAATAGCGGGAGGTCCCCAAGAGACCCAGTACTTC
-	TRBV4-2	TRBJ2-2	-	CASSQDVVAANTGELFF	TGTGCCAGCAGCCAAGATGTTGTAGCGGCAAACACCGGGGAGCTGTTTTTT
-	TRBV11-2	TRBJ2-5	-	CASRSRLETQYF	TGTGCCAGCAGATCTAGACTGGAGACCCAGTACTTC
once	TRBV4-1	TRBJ2-3	TRBD2	CASSQVPSGAADTQYF	TGCGCCAGCAGCCAAGTTCCCAGCGGGGCCGCAGATACGCAGTATTTT
-	TRBV5-1	TRBJ2-7	-	CASSLSGLREQYF	TGCGCCAGCAGCTTGAGCGGGCTCCGCGAGCAGTACTTC
-	TRBV4-1	TRBJ1-6	-	CASSIQGSYNSPLHF	TGCGCCAGCAGCATTCAGGGTTCCTATAATTCACCCCTCCACTTT
-	TRBV12-3/TRBV12-4	TRBJ2-1	-	CASSLSSYNEQFF	TGTGCCAGCAGTTTATCATCCTACAATGAGCAGTTCTTC
-	TRBV7-8	TRBJ2-7	TRBD2	CASRGGVIPYEQYF	TGTGCCAGCCGGGGGGGGGTCATCCCCTACGAGCAGTACTTC
once	TRBV6-5	TRBJ1-2	TRBD1	CASSYSGTGRNGYTF	TGTGCCAGCAGTTACTCCGGGACAGGGAGGAATGGCTACACCTTC
-	TRBV7-3	TRBJ1-2	-	CASSLDSAYGYTF	TGTGCCAGCAGCTTGGACAGCGCCTATGGCTACACCTTC
-	TRBV11-2	TRBJ1-2	-	CASSIQGFYGYTF	TGTGCCAGCAGCATACAGGGTTTCTATGGCTACACCTTC
-	TRBV5-5	TRBJ1-3	TRBD1	CASSLTGQGGNTIYF	TGTGCCAGCAGCTTGACCGGACAGGGTGGAAACACCATATATTTT
-	TRBV19	TRBJ2-7	-	CASNRVAEQYF	TGTGCCAGTAACCGGGTAGCCGAGCAGTACTTC
-	TRBV6-4	TRBJ2-4	TRBD1	CASSDSISRLPGQGAGWVGNIQYF	TGTGCCAGCAGTGACTCGATCAGCCGCCTTCCGGGACAGGGGGCCGGTTGGGTCGGGAACATTCAGTACTTC
-	TRBV6-1	TRBJ2-5	-	CASSEAGSGQETQYF	TGTGCCAGCAGTGAAGCCGGGTCTGGCCAAGAGACCCAGTACTTC
once	TRBV10-2	TRBJ2-7	TRBD2	CASSESTSFSYEQYF	TGCGCCAGCAGTGAGTCGACTAGCTTCTCCTACGAGCAGTACTTC
-	TRBV28	TRBJ2-7	-	CASSSWLTGGFGEQYF	TGTGCCAGCAGCTCCTGGTTGACAGGAGGTTTTGGGGAGCAGTACTTC
-	TRBV12-3/TRBV12-4	TRBJ1-1	-	CASSLDRVTAFF	TGTGCCAGCAGTTTAGACAGGGTGACAGCTTTCTTT
-	TRBV2	TRBJ1-3	-	CASYTGSGNTIYF	TGTGCCAGTTATACAGGGAGTGGAAACACCATATATTTT
-	TRBV10-2	TRBJ2-1	TRBD2	CASSGTSGYNEQFF	TGCGCCAGCAGCGGGACTAGCGGCTACAATGAGCAGTTCTTC
-	TRBV10-1	TRBJ2-1	-	CASRLLGETRYNEQFF	TGCGCCAGCAGGCTCCTCGGGGAGACAAGGTATAATGAGCAGTTCTTC
-	TRBV7-9	TRBJ1-5	-	CASSLAQGPNQPQHF	TGTGCCAGCAGCTTAGCTCAGGGTCCCAATCAGCCCCAGCATTTT
-	TRBV5-1	TRBJ1-2	TRBD1	CASSLSTGGAGGYTF	TGCGCCAGCAGCTTGTCGACAGGGGGCGCAGGAGGCTACACCTTC
-	TRBV27	TRBJ1-1	-	CASSFLQGAEAFF	TGTGCCAGCAGTTTCCTACAGGGCGCTGAAGCTTTCTTT
-	TRBV19	TRBJ1-4	TRBD1	CASSIQGAVEKLFF	TGTGCCAGTAGTATACAGGGGGCTGTTGAAAAACTGTTTTTT
-	TRBV5-1	TRBJ2-7	-	CASSVIQGYEQYF	TGCGCCAGCAGCGTGATACAGGGCTACGAGCAGTACTTC
-	TRBV30	TRBJ2-1	TRBD2	CAWSGLAGGPTSYNEQFF	TGTGCCTGGAGTGGACTAGCGGGAGGGCCAACCTCCTACAATGAGCAGTTCTTC
-	TRBV30	TRBJ2-1	-	CAWSVNQYNEQFF	TGTGCCTGGAGTGTAAACCAGTACAATGAGCAGTTCTTC
-	TRBV6-1	TRBJ2-4	-	CASSELASSNIQYF	TGTGCCAGCAGTGAATTGGCTAGCTCGAACATTCAGTACTTC
once	TRBV29-1	TRBJ2-7	TRBD2	CSVEDLERGNGEQYF	TGCAGCGTTGAAGATCTTGAGCGGGGGAACGGCGAGCAGTACTTC
-	TRBV7-8	TRBJ1-3	TRBD1	CASSTQTGLVGNTIYF	TGTGCCAGCAGCACCCAGACAGGGTTGGTTGGAAACACCATATATTTT